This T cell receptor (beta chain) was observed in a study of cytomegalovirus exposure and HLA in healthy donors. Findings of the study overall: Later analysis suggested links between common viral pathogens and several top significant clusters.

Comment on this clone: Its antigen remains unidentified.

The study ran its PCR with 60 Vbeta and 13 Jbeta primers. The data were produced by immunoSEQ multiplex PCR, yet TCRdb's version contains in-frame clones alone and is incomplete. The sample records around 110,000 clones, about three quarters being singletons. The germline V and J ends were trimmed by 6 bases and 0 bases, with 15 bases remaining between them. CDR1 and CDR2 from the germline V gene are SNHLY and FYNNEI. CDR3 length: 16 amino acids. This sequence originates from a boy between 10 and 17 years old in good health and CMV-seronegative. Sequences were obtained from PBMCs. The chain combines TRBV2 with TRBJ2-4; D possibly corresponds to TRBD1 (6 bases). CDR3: CASSVQGLLAKNIQYF. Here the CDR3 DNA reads TGTGCCAGCAGCGTACAGGGTCTCCTAGCCAAAAACATTCAGTACTTC.